The 26 T cell receptor beta chains in this list originate from one sample, sequenced in a study of T cell clonotyping in hematopoietic cell transplantation. Repertoires were generated with immunoSEQ multiplex PCR, while TCRdb's copy carries only in-frame clones and drops some. The sample has just under 20,000 clones; around 80% are singletons. Input material: peripheral blood mononuclear cells. The source is a man aged 55-75 years in good health. Some clones in this sample may be carry-over from other donors' samples.

V usage is TRBV25-1 and J usage is TRBJ2-7, with D possibly being TRBD2 (6 bases). The CDR3 covers 14 residues. CDR1 is MGHDK, CDR2 SYGVNS, per germline. V shed 8 bases and J shed 5 bases, with 19 bases lying between them. The CDR3 sequence is CASCNRDCLDEQYF. The CDR3 region has the DNA TGTGCCAGCTGCAACCGGGACTGTCTTGACGAGCAGTACTTC.

This sequence joins TRBV11-3 and TRBJ2-5; D is unclear. Germline V gene lookup returns CDR1 SGHNT and CDR2 YENEEA. The CDR3 totals 13 residues. Trimming cost V 5 bases and J 5 bases, with 12 bases left between them. This chain's CDR3 is CASSGWTVETQYF. The CDR3 bases are TGTGCCAGCAGCGGATGGACGGTGGAGACCCAGTACTTC. The whole variable domain, filled in from reference TRBV11-3 and TRBJ2-5, reads EAGVVQSPRYKIIEKKQPVAFWCNPISGHNTLYWYLQNLGQGPELLIRYENEEAVDDSQLPKDRFSAERLKGVDSTLKIQPAELGDSAVYLCASSGWTVETQYFGPGTRLLVL.

Only a few counts were recorded for this clone. This sequence joins TRBV25-1 and TRBJ2-5; D gene uncertain. This CDR3 is built from 11 residues. Trimming stripped 8 bases from V and 3 bases from J, with 7 bases between. Germline CDR1 reads MGHDK; CDR2 reads SYGVNS. This CDR3 is CASVMKETQYF. CDR3 DNA: TGTGCCAGCGTCATGAAAGAGACCCAGTACTTC. Using reference TRBV25-1 and TRBJ2-5 for the parts outside the CDR3, the full variable domain is EADIYQTPRYLVIGTGKKITLECSQTMGHDKMYWYQQDPGMELHLIHYSYGVNSTEKGDLSSESTVSRIRTEHFPLTLESARPSHTSQYLCASVMKETQYFGPGTRLLVL.

This chain joins TRBV4-1 and TRBJ1-5; 7 bases agree with TRBD1. The junction had 6 bases not matched to a gene; V was cut back by 0 bases and J by 4 bases. CDR3 length equals 16 residues. Germline V gene lookup returns CDR1 MGHRA and CDR2 YSYEKL. CDR3 nucleotides: TGCGCCAGCAGCCAAGAAGGGTCCAGGGGGAATCAGCCCCAGCATTTT. It codes for CASSQEGSRGNQPQHF.

The J gene is TRBJ2-7, the V gene TRBV30; D remains unclear. Trimming left V 3 bases short and J 2 bases short, with 11 bases between. There are 13 residues in the CDR3. Germline V gene lookup returns CDR1 GTSNPN and CDR2 SVGIG (reference sequence). CDR3 sequence reads: CAWRGIATYEQYF. The DNA of the CDR3 is TGTGCCTGGAGGGGCATTGCCACCTACGAGCAGTACTTC.

The V gene is TRBV14, the J gene TRBJ2-7; 10 positions agree with TRBD1. There are 15 residues in the CDR3. In germline, CDR1 is SGHDN, CDR2 FVKESK. V trimming: 2 bases; J trimming: 5 bases; junction bases outside the gene matches: 6. In nucleotides, the CDR3 is TGTGCCAGCAGCCAAAGGACAGGGGGTAAGAACGAGCAGTACTTC. Amino acid sequence: CASSQRTGGKNEQYF. Supplemented by reference TRBV14 and TRBJ2-7, the full variable domain reads EAGVTQFPSHSVIEKGQTVTLRCDPISGHDNLYWYRRVMGKEIKFLLHFVKESKQDESGMPNNRFLAERTGGTYSTLKVQPAELEDSGVYFCASSQRTGGKNEQYFGPGTRLTVT.

The chain is built from TRBV19 and TRBJ1-5; D unresolved. From germline, CDR1 is LNHDA and CDR2 SQIVND (reference sequence). CDR3 size: 12 residues. With 5 bases removed from V and 6 bases from J, the gap between germline ends came to 8 bases. DNA for the CDR3: TGTGCCAGTAGTCCCCCAGCTCAGCCCCAGCATTTT. Amino acid sequence: CASSPPAQPQHF.

The chain joins TRBV5-1 to TRBJ2-2; D call uncertain. In germline, CDR1 is SGHRS, CDR2 YFSETQ. V was clipped by 8 bases and J by 3 bases, with 5 bases between them. The CDR3 covers 11 residues. The CDR3 DNA is TGCGCCAGTGGACACACCGGGGAGCTGTTTTTT. The encoded protein is CASGHTGELFF. The full variable domain, in which reference TRBV5-1 and TRBJ2-2 provide the parts outside the CDR3, is KAGVTQTPRYLIKTRGQQVTLSCSPISGHRSVSWYQQTPGQGLQFLFEYFSETQRNKGNFPGRFSGRQFSNSRSEMNVSTLELGDSALYLCASGHTGELFFGEGSRLTVL.

This clone was found a few times. One end of the junction varies from germline; a read error may be responsible. The V call is TRBV9, the J call TRBJ2-6, with D unclear. This CDR3 has 14 amino acids. Germline V gene sequence: CDR1 SGDLS, CDR2 YYNGEE. The CDR3 reads CASSVASGSNVLTF. The CDR3 nucleotides are TGTGCCAGCAGCGTAGCCAGTGGGTCCAACGTCCTGACTTTC.

The rearrangement joins TRBV7-6 to TRBJ2-3; D is ambiguous. The CDR3 length is 12 residues. In germline, CDR1 is SGHVS, CDR2 FNYEAQ. V shed 4 bases and J shed 3 bases, with 5 bases lying between them. CDR3 residues: CASSSQTDTQYF. The CDR3 nucleotides are TGTGCCAGCAGCTCCCAAACAGATACGCAGTATTTT. The complete variable domain, with remaining parts taken from reference TRBV7-6 and TRBJ2-3, reads GAGVSQSPRYKVTKRGQDVALRCDPISGHVSLYWYRQALGQGPEFLTYFNYEAQQDKSGLPNDRFSAERPEGSISTLTIQRTEQRDSAMYRCASSSQTDTQYFGPGTRLTVL.

V and J are TRBV6-1 and TRBJ1-2; D call uncertain. The CDR3 covers 13 residues. V lost 4 bases and J lost 0, with 6 bases in between. Germline assignment: CDR1 MNHNS and CDR2 SASEGT. CDR3 sequence reads: CASSAGANYGYTF. CDR3 nucleotide sequence: TGTGCCAGCAGTGCGGGTGCTAACTATGGCTACACCTTC.

This chain links TRBV2 with TRBJ1-2; no reliable D call. Germline CDR1 and CDR2: SNHLY and FYNNEI. The CDR3 length is 14 residues. V dropped 2 bases and J dropped 4 bases, with 11 bases sitting between them. CDR3 protein: CASSESERLYGYTF. DNA for the CDR3: TGTGCCAGCAGTGAAAGCGAACGGCTCTATGGCTACACCTTC.

This clone has a single count. The V gene is TRBV5-1, the J gene TRBJ2-3; 12 positions agree with TRBD2. Losses at the gene ends were 5 bases for V and 2 bases for J; bases not matched to a gene: 6. CDR1 is SGHRS and CDR2 is YFSETQ in the germline V gene. The CDR3 is 16 amino acids. The CDR3 protein is CASRKTSGGITDTQYF. The DNA for the CDR3 is TGCGCCAGCAGGAAGACTAGCGGGGGCATCACAGATACGCAGTATTTT.

V and J are TRBV4-3 and TRBJ2-7, with D possibly matching TRBD2 (6 bases). The CDR3 consists of 15 residues. CDR1 and CDR2 from the germline V gene are LGHNA and YSLEER. The germline V and J ends were trimmed by 1 base and 0 bases, with 10 bases remaining between them. The CDR3 protein is CASSQVAEGSYEQYF. CDR3 sequence (DNA): TGCGCCAGCAGCCAAGTGGCGGAGGGCTCCTACGAGCAGTACTTC.

This sequence joins TRBV25-1 and TRBJ2-1; D might be TRBD2 (5 bases). Trimming removed 2 bases from V and 7 bases from J, with 15 bases in between. The CDR3 length is 15 residues. Germline V gene data show CDR1 as MGHDK and CDR2 as SYGVNS. The CDR3 here is CASSERGPYANEQFF. For the CDR3, the DNA is TGTGCCAGCAGTGAAAGAGGGCCATATGCGAATGAGCAGTTCTTC.

This sequence joins TRBV29-1 and TRBJ2-7; the match to TRBD1 covers 8 bases. CDR3 size: 14 residues. Per germline, CDR1 SQVTM and CDR2 ANQGSEA. V shed 6 bases and J 2 bases; nucleotides not matched to a gene: 9. Here the CDR3 reads CSVWGTGVTYEQYF. The DNA for the CDR3 is TGCAGCGTGTGGGGGACAGGCGTAACCTACGAGCAGTACTTC.

The table lists this clone with a count of one. J is TRBJ2-7 and V is TRBV5-1; 11 bases are shared with TRBD2. V shed 0 bases and J 0 bases; nucleotides not matched to a gene: 5. Germline V gene data show CDR1 as SGHRS and CDR2 as YFSETQ. The CDR3 extends over 17 amino acids. CDR3 in DNA: TGCGCCAGCAGCTTGGGGCTAGCGGGGGGTATCTCCTACGAGCAGTACTTC. Its protein product is CASSLGLAGGISYEQYF.

The chain employs TRBV7-2 and TRBJ1-6, with TRBD1 as a possible D gene (6 bases). This CDR3 spans 15 amino acids. CDR1 SGHTA and CDR2 FQGNSA come from the germline V gene. Between the trimmed V and J ends, which lost 2 bases and 6 bases, there was a span of 11 bases. As DNA, the CDR3 is TGTGCCAGCAGCTTATATGCGGACAGTAATTCACCCCTCCACTTT. Translating gives CASSLYADSNSPLHF.

This clone turned up a few times. CDR3 amino acids: CASSPSTSGRARDTQYF. The CDR3 DNA follows: TGTGCCAGCAGCCCATCAACTAGCGGGAGGGCCAGGGATACGCAGTATTTT. The genes are TRBV4-2 and TRBJ2-3, with 13 positions matching TRBD2. The V gene's germline CDR1 is LGHNA and CDR2 YNFKEQ. The CDR3 spans 17 residues. The V gene end was trimmed by 4 bases and the J gene end by 6 bases; junction bases not matched to a gene: 10.

This clone has a handful of counts. The chain joins TRBV6-6 to TRBJ1-2; no clear D. V shed 6 bases and J shed 0 bases, with 11 bases lying between them. Looked up from germline, CDR1 is MNHNY and CDR2 is SVGAGI (reference sequence). CDR3 length equals 14 residues. The CDR3 region has the DNA TGTGCCAGCAGGTCGGCAGAGGCTAACTATGGCTACACCTTC. Translation: CASRSAEANYGYTF.

The V gene is TRBV5-1, the J gene TRBJ2-2; no definite D call. The CDR3 length is 16 residues. Germline CDR1 reads SGHRS; CDR2 reads YFSETQ. V was shortened by 5 bases and J by 2 bases, with 16 bases between the two germline ends. DNA for the CDR3: TGCGCCAGCAGTCCTTACGACTTCAGTAACACCGGGGAGCTGTTTTTT. Its protein product is CASSPYDFSNTGELFF.

This clone has a handful of counts. The chain couples TRBV30 to TRBJ1-3; no clear D gene. The CDR3 has 13 amino acids. Per germline, CDR1 GTSNPN and CDR2 SVGIG (reference sequence). Trimming stripped 2 bases from V and 6 bases from J, with 11 bases between. The CDR3 DNA reads as TGTGCCTGGAGTCCCGGCGGGTTAAACACCATATATTTT. This translates into CAWSPGGLNTIYF.

The chain links TRBV4-2 to TRBJ2-6, with TRBD1 matching 7 bases. The V gene's germline CDR1 is LGHNA and CDR2 YNFKEQ. V dropped 0 bases and J dropped 2; count of bases not matched to a gene: 7. The CDR3 consists of 18 residues. The DNA for the CDR3 is TGTGCCAGCAGCCAAGATCGGGAACAGGGGACTGGGGCCAACGTCCTGACTTTC. This gives the protein CASSQDREQGTGANVLTF.

V usage is TRBV4-1 and J usage is TRBJ1-1; D is undetermined. V gave up 7 bases and J gave up 1 base, with 13 bases separating them. The CDR3 contains 14 residues. Germline V gene data show CDR1 as MGHRA and CDR2 as YSYEKL. The CDR3 sequence: CASTRAQQNTEAFF. CDR3 nucleotide sequence: TGCGCCAGCACGCGCGCACAGCAGAACACTGAAGCTTTCTTT.

The sample holds a few counts of this clone. This chain joins TRBV5-6 and TRBJ2-5; no reliable D call. CDR3 length equals 13 residues. Looked up from germline, CDR1 is SGHDT and CDR2 is YYEEEE. V lost 6 bases to trimming and J lost 2 bases, with 11 bases between them. The DNA for the CDR3 is TGTGCCAGCACCATTTTGGGGCAAGAGACCCAGTACTTC. Amino acid sequence: CASTILGQETQYF.

The chain joins TRBV6-5 to TRBJ1-4; D perhaps matches TRBD1 (6 bases). V was cut by 4 bases and J by 9 bases, with 15 bases left in between. Germline-derived CDR1 and CDR2 are MNHEY and SVGAGI. This CDR3 has 14 amino acids. CDR3 sequence reads: CASSFDRRGQKLFF. In DNA form, the CDR3 reads TGTGCCAGCAGTTTTGACAGGAGGGGCCAAAAACTGTTTTTT.